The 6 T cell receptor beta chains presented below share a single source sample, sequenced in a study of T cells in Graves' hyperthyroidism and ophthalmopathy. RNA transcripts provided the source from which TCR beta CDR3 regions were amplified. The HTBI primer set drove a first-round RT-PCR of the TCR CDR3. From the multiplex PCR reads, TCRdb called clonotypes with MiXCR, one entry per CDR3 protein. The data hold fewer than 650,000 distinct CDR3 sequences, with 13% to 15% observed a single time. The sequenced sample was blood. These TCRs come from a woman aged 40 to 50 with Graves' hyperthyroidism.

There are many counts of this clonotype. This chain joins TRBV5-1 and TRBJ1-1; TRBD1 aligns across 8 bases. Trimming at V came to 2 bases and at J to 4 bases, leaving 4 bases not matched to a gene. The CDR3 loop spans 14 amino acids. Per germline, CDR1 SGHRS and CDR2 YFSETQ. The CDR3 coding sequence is TGCGCCAGCAGCTTCTCCGGGACAGGCACTGAAGCTTTCTTT. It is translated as CASSFSGTGTEAFF.

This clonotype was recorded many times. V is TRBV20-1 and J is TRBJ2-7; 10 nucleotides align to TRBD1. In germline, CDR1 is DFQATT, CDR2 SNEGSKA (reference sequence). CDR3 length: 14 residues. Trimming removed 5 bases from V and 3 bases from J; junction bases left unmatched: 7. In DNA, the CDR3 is TGCAGTGCTCTAAGCGGACAGGGGGGCTACGAGCAGTACTTC. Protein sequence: CSALSGQGGYEQYF.

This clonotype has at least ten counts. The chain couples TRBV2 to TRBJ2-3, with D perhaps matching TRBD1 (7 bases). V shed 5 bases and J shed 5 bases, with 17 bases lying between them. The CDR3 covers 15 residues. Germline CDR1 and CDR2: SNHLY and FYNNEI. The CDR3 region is CASSIDRVGGDTQYF. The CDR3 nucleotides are TGTGCCAGCAGTATTGACAGGGTGGGAGGAGATACGCAGTATTTT. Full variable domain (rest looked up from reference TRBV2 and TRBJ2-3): EPEVTQTPSHQVTQMGQEVILRCVPISNHLYFYWYRQILGQKVEFLVSFYNNEISEKSEIFDDQFSVERPDGSNFTLKIRSTKLEDSAMYFCASSIDRVGGDTQYFGPGTRLTVL.

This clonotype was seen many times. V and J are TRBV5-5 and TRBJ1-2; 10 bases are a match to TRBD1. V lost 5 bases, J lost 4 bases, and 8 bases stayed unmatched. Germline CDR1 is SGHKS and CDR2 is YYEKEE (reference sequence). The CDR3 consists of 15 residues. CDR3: CASRKTGGAGYGYTF. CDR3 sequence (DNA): TGTGCCAGCAGGAAGACAGGGGGCGCAGGCTATGGCTACACCTTC. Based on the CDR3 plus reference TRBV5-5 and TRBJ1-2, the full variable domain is DAGVTQSPTHLIKTRGQQVTLRCSPISGHKSVSWYQQVLGQGPQFIFQYYEKEERGRGNFPDRFSARQFPNYSSELNVNALLLGDSALYLCASRKTGGAGYGYTFGSGTRLTVV.

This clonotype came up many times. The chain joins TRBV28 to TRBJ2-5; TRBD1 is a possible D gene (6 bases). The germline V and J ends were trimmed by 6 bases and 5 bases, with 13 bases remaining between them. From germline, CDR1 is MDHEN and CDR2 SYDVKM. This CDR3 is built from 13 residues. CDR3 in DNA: TGTGCCAGCAGACCGACAGGCGGGGAGACCCAGTACTTC. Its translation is CASRPTGGETQYF.

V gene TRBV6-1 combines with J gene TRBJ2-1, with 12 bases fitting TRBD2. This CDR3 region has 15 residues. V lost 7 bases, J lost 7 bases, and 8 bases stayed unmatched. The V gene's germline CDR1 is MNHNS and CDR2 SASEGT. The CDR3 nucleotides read TGTGCCAGCAAGTCTAGCGGGAGGGCAGAGAATGAGCAGTTCTTC. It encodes CASKSSGRAENEQFF.